These T cell receptor beta chains were read from a single sample in a study of shared clonotypes between healthy human individuals. Profiled with immunoSEQ multiplex PCR; TCRdb holds only in-frame clones, not every one. The table lists about 2.4 million clones, over 85% of them singletons, with roughly 0.39% in the top ten. The sample consisted of naive CD4+ T cells from PBMCs. The receptors originated from a man between 18 and 29 years old in good health. Some clones in this sample may be carry-over from other donors' samples. The CDR3 runs from the conserved cysteine through the conserved F or W. Each record gives: J gene, D gene, V gene, clone size, CDR3 protein, CDR3 DNA. The D gene is left open where the match is weak. Rows give clone size only sometimes, using once, few, many, or a class for an expanded clone.

>TRBJ2-3|-|TRBV10-3|-
CAMLTDTQYF
TGTGCCATGCTCACAGATACGCAGTATTTT
>TRBJ2-1|TRBD2|TRBV2|-
CASNGLAQREQFF
TGTGCCAGCAACGGACTAGCACAACGTGAGCAGTTCTTC
>TRBJ2-7|TRBD1|TRBV7-2|few
CASSFGTGGHEQYF
TGTGCCAGCAGCTTCGGGACAGGGGGCCACGAGCAGTACTTC
>TRBJ1-4|-|TRBV5-4|-
CASSLVGDGSNEKLFF
TGTGCCAGCAGCTTGGTGGGGGATGGGAGTAATGAAAAACTGTTTTTT
>TRBJ2-7|-|TRBV7-2|-
CASSVARDTEQYF
TGTGCCAGCAGCGTGGCGCGGGACACCGAGCAGTACTTC
>TRBJ2-1|-|TRBV13|-
CASSAGTVSSYNEQFF
TGTGCCAGCAGCGCGGGGACGGTCAGCTCCTACAATGAGCAGTTCTTC
>TRBJ1-1|-|TRBV2|few
CASRGDLNTEAFF
TGTGCCAGCAGGGGTGACTTGAACACTGAAGCTTTCTTT
>TRBJ2-5|TRBD1|TRBV29-1|-
CSVEPTGDGETQYF
TGCAGCGTTGAACCGACAGGGGACGGGGAGACCCAGTACTTC
>TRBJ1-4|TRBD1|TRBV5-1|-
CASSLRQGNEKLFF
TGCGCCAGCAGCTTGCGACAGGGAAATGAAAAACTGTTTTTT
>TRBJ2-7|TRBD2|TRBV13|-
CASSLAASGLYEQYF
TGTGCCAGCAGCTTAGCGGCTAGCGGCCTCTACGAGCAGTACTTC
>TRBJ2-2|TRBD2|TRBV19|few
CASSGLAEHTGELFF
TGTGCCAGTAGTGGTCTAGCGGAGCACACCGGGGAGCTGTTTTTT
>TRBJ1-1|-|TRBV14|few
CASSQHLNTEAFF
TGTGCCAGCAGCCAACACCTGAACACTGAAGCTTTCTTT
>TRBJ1-2|-|TRBV10-3|few
CAISDPSDSGGYTF
TGTGCCATCAGTGACCCGAGCGACAGTGGTGGCTACACCTTC
>TRBJ1-3|TRBD1|TRBV9|-
CASSAEPTGQKLSGNTIYF
TGTGCCAGCAGCGCCGAACCGACAGGGCAAAAACTCTCTGGAAACACCATATATTTT
>TRBJ1-2|-|TRBV20-1|-
CSAIQNYGYTF
TGCAGTGCTATACAGAACTATGGCTACACCTTC
>TRBJ2-5|TRBD1|TRBV5-1|-
CASSSGTGQETQYF
TGCGCCAGCAGCTCGGGGACAGGTCAAGAGACCCAGTACTTC
>TRBJ2-5|TRBD2|TRBV9|-
CASSARLATQETQYF
TGTGCCAGCAGCGCCCGACTAGCGACTCAAGAGACCCAGTACTTC
>TRBJ1-2|-|TRBV5-4|-
CASSLGGVRQSYGYTF
TGTGCCAGCAGCTTGGGAGGGGTCCGCCAAAGCTATGGCTACACCTTC
>TRBJ1-4|-|TRBV9|-
CASSVQPLGGNEKLFF
TGTGCCAGCAGCGTACAACCCTTAGGGGGTAATGAAAAACTGTTTTTT
>TRBJ2-1|TRBD2|TRBV18|once
CASSLLAGSWNEQFF
TGTGCCAGCTCGCTTCTAGCGGGGTCCTGGAATGAGCAGTTCTTC
>TRBJ1-2|-|TRBV4-3|-
CASSHEPATNYGYTF
TGCGCCAGCAGCCATGAACCGGCCACCAACTATGGCTACACCTTC
>TRBJ2-7|-|TRBV6-1|-
CASSENRGYEQYF
TGTGCCAGCAGTGAAAACCGAGGCTACGAGCAGTACTTC